The clone carrying this T cell receptor beta chain was detected many times. This record comes from a study of early T cells in non-severe SARS-CoV-2 infection. Separate cDNA molecules each had unique molecular identifiers attached to them. TCRdb passed the 5' RACE reads through MiXCR, listing each CDR3 protein once. Altogether over 75,000 distinct CDR3 sequences are present, 14% to 15% being singletons, with the ten largest covering roughly 6%. The CDR3 consists of 13 residues. Losses at the gene ends were 5 bases for V and 9 bases for J; bases not matched to a gene: 7. CDR1 SGHAT and CDR2 FQNNGV come from the germline V gene.

The chain uses TRBV11-2 and TRBJ2-1, with 7 bases fitting TRBD2. The TCR was taken from an adult who was a healthcare worker with PCR-confirmed SARS-CoV-2 infection or an uninfected control (not recorded which). Sequenced sample: whole blood. CDR3 amino acids: CASSPDTSAEQFF. The CDR3 DNA sequence: TGTGCCAGCAGCCCAGACACTAGCGCTGAGCAGTTCTTC.